Each of the 10 T cell receptor beta chains below was sequenced from the same sample in a study of T-cell reconstitution after alpha-beta-depleted transplantation in children (dated by TCRdb to the mid-2010s). The meaning of the sample's time point label: day 60 (about 2 months) after transplantation. Taken with the paper, the label for treatment or condition translates to: allogeneic hematopoietic cell transplantation with graft depleted of TCRalphabeta T cells and CD19 B cells. The library was generated by PCR. Sequencing was carried out with an Illumina HiSeq 2500. TCR libraries were prepared with molecular barcoding, using unique molecular identifiers to normalize TCRbeta repertoire quantification. TCRdb took the public reads, trimmed them with fastp at Q25, ran MiXCR for clone calling and kept in-frame beta chains. Identical CDR3 protein sequences are pooled into one entry, listed with their most common genes and DNA. Here the sample has about 27,000 distinct CDR3 sequences; 18% occur a single time. Of the sample, approximately 40% falls within the top ten clones.

The material was PBMCs, mostly from graft donor cells, obtained 60 days after TCRalphabeta/CD19-depleted stem cell transplant. These receptors were collected from a male patient between 2 and 10 years old who had a stem cell transplant for acute lymphoblastic leukemia, so the T cells may come from the graft donor.

This clonotype has more than one count but fewer than ten. The V call is TRBV20-1, the J call TRBJ2-6; D unclear. This CDR3 contains 15 residues. Trimming shortened V by 5 bases and J by 2 bases, and 13 bases separated the two germline ends. From germline, CDR1 is DFQATT and CDR2 SNEGSKA (reference sequence). CDR3 nucleotides: TGCAGTGCTTATGAATTCCCCCCTGGGGCCAACGTCCTGACTTTC. This sequence encodes CSAYEFPPGANVLTF.

This clonotype was counted ten times or more. The J gene is TRBJ2-3, the V gene TRBV29-1; 11 bases align to TRBD1. Trimming at V came to 6 bases and at J to 3 bases, leaving 5 bases not matched to a gene. Germline CDR1 SQVTM, CDR2 ANQGSEA. CDR3 size: 14 residues. The CDR3 DNA sequence: TGCAGCGTAGAGGGACAGGGGGTAACAGATACGCAGTATTTT. It encodes CSVEGQGVTDTQYF.

This clonotype was seen more than once but under ten times. J is TRBJ1-3 and V is TRBV5-6; 8 bases line up with TRBD1. Germline-derived CDR1 and CDR2 are SGHDT and YYEEEE. This CDR3 spans 15 amino acids. The junction had 5 bases not matched to a gene; V was cut back by 4 bases and J by 2 bases. CDR3 in amino acids: CASSRTGNPGNTIYF. The CDR3 nucleotides read TGTGCCAGCAGCAGGACAGGGAACCCTGGAAACACCATATATTTT.

This clonotype was recorded many times. The genes are TRBV7-9 and TRBJ2-1; the match to TRBD2 covers 11 bases. Trimming cost V 0 bases and J 4 bases; bases outside gene matches: 2. Germline CDR1 is SEHNR and CDR2 is FQNEAQ (reference sequence). The CDR3 runs to 16 residues. The CDR3 DNA is TGTGCCAGCAGCTTAGCGGGACTAGCGGAGTACAATGAGCAGTTCTTC. Translating gives CASSLAGLAEYNEQFF.

The rearrangement uses TRBV5-1 and TRBJ2-4; 8 nucleotides align to TRBD1. The V gene end was trimmed by 3 bases and the J gene end by 7 bases; junction bases not matched to a gene: 12. This CDR3 spans 16 amino acids. Per the germline V gene, CDR1 is SGHRS and CDR2 is YFSETQ. The CDR3 coding sequence is TGCGCCAGCAGCTCGCCCAGGGGGCTTAAGGGGAACATTCAGTACTTC. Its translation: CASSSPRGLKGNIQYF.

J is TRBJ2-2 and V is TRBV9; D is perhaps TRBD1 or TRBD2 (5 bases each). In germline, CDR1 is SGDLS, CDR2 YYNGEE. The CDR3 contains 16 residues. V was pared by 4 bases and J by 6 bases, with 19 bases between. The CDR3 here is CASSLKGSRESGELFF. The CDR3 region has the DNA TGTGCCAGCAGCCTCAAGGGGTCGAGGGAATCCGGGGAGCTGTTTTTT. Full variable domain (missing parts from reference TRBV9 and TRBJ2-2): DSGVTQTPKHLITATGQRVTLRCSPRSGDLSVYWYQQSLDQGLQFLIQYYNGEERAKGNILERFSAQQFPDLHSELNLSSLELGDSALYFCASSLKGSRESGELFFGEGSRLTVL.

V is TRBV20-1 and J is TRBJ1-4; D possibly corresponds to TRBD1 (6 bases). The CDR3 is 18 residues long. Germline-derived CDR1 and CDR2 are DFQATT and SNEGSKA (reference sequence). With 0 bases removed from V and 3 bases from J, the gap between germline ends came to 20 bases. The CDR3 region is CSARDHLIRTVPNEKLFF. The CDR3 nucleotides are TGCAGTGCTAGAGATCATTTAATCCGGACAGTTCCTAATGAAAAACTGTTTTTT.

This clonotype was counted between two and nine times. The V and J genes are TRBV11-2 and TRBJ2-1, with a tentative D call TRBD2 (5 bases). The V end was cut by 2 bases, the J end by 4 bases, with 12 bases between. Germline CDR1 SGHAT, CDR2 FQNNGV. The CDR3 loop spans 15 amino acids. The CDR3 is CASSLSGEWYNEQFF. CDR3 DNA sequence: TGTGCCAGCAGCTTATCCGGGGAATGGTACAATGAGCAGTTCTTC.

This clonotype was detected many times. The J gene is TRBJ1-1, the V gene TRBV4-3; D gene ambiguous. The CDR3 covers 15 residues. Germline V gene data show CDR1 as LGHNA and CDR2 as YSLEER. V lost 0 bases, J lost 6 bases, and 14 bases lay in between. The CDR3: CASSQDFGLAAEAFF. CDR3 in DNA: TGCGCCAGCAGCCAAGATTTCGGGTTGGCTGCTGAAGCTTTCTTT.

This clonotype was observed many times. V is TRBV2 and J is TRBJ2-5; D not resolved. The CDR3 runs to 13 residues. Germline values: CDR1 SNHLY, CDR2 FYNNEI. V dropped 4 bases and J dropped 5 bases, with 11 bases sitting between them. As DNA, the CDR3 is TGTGCCAGCAGTGGGTTTGACGCGGAGACCCAGTACTTC. This gives the protein CASSGFDAETQYF.